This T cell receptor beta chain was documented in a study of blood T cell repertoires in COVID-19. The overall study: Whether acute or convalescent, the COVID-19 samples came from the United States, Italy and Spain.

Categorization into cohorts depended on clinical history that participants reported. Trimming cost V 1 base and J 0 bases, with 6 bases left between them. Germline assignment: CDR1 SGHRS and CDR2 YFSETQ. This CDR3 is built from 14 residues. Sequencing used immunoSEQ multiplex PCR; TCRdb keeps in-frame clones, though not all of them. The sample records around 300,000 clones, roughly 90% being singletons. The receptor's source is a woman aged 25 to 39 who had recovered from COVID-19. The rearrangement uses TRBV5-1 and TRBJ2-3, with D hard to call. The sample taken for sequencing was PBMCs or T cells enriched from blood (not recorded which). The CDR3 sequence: CASSLPTSTDTQYF. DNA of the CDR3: TGCGCCAGCAGCTTGCCTACTAGCACAGATACGCAGTATTTT. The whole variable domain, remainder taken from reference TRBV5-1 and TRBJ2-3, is KAGVTQTPRYLIKTRGQQVTLSCSPISGHRSVSWYQQTPGQGLQFLFEYFSETQRNKGNFPGRFSGRQFSNSRSEMNVSTLELGDSALYLCASSLPTSTDTQYFGPGTRLTVL.